This TCR beta chain originates from a study of OX40 agonist ivuxolimab in advanced cancers. On the study more broadly: Patients were treated with intravenous ivuxolimab, dosed at 0.01 to 10 mg/kg and infused every 2 weeks.

Germline-derived CDR1 and CDR2 are SGHRS and YFSETQ. Trimming at V came to 0 bases and at J to 7 bases, leaving 16 bases not matched to a gene. This CDR3 comprises 19 residues. As to this clone: Its target is unknown.

Some clones are missing from TCRdb's copy, which holds only in-frame ones; the method was immunoSEQ multiplex PCR. The sample comprises tens of thousands of clones, more than 85% of which are singletons, and 3% to 4% rests with the top ten. Study-wide results and limits: Expanded clones were, on average, more numerous among CD8+ T cells than CD4+.

The receptor was isolated from an adult with an advanced solid tumor such as melanoma, head and neck, liver or kidney cancer. The rearrangement uses TRBV5-1 and TRBJ2-1; 10 positions match TRBD2. Sequenced here: CD4+ or CD8+ T cells sorted from blood, sampled in a trial of the OX40 agonist ivuxolimab. Written as DNA, the CDR3 is TGCGCCAGCAGCTTGGTTCCCACCACAGCGGGGGGGCCGGCGAATGAGCAGTTCTTC. This gives the protein CASSLVPTTAGGPANEQFF.